Reported below is one T cell receptor beta chain. This sample is drawn from a study of blood T cell repertoires in COVID-19. Study-level information: Nucleic acid was either cDNA or gDNA, and it came from T cells, B-cell-depleted T cells, or PBMCs.

Authors' methods: Scientists estimated how many nucleated cells there were by amplifying reference gene primers. Assay used: immunoSEQ multiplex PCR; TCRdb lists only in-frame clones, some missing. D and trimming were read from the DNA, whereas the V and J calls and clone size are those reported in that table. This table has about 320,000 clones, around 85% appearing once. Germline V gene data show CDR1 as MGHRA and CDR2 as YSYEKL. The CDR3 totals 16 residues. Deletions cut 4 bases from V and 8 bases from J, with 20 bases between. The TCR originated in a human donor in a cohort sampled during active COVID-19. Material: peripheral blood. This rearrangement joins TRBV4-1 to TRBJ1-4; TRBD1 is a possible D gene (6 bases). The CDR3 reads CASSPGVGPTREKLFF. Here the CDR3 DNA reads TGCGCCAGCAGCCCAGGGGTCGGACCCACCCGCGAAAAACTGTTTTTT.